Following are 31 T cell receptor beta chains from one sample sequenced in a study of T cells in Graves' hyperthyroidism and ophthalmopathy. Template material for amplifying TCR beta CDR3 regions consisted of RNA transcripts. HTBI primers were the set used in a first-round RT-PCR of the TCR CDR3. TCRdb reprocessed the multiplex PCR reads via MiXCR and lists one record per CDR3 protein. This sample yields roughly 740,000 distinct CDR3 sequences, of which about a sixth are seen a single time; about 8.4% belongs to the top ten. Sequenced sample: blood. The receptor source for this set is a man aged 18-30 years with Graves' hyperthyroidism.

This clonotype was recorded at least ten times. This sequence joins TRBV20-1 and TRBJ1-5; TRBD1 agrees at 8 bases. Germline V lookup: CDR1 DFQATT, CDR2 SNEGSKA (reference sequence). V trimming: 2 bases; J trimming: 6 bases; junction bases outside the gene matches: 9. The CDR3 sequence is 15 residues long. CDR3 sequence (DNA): TGCAGTGCTAGATATGGACAGGGCGTAAGTCAGCCCCAGCATTTT. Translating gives CSARYGQGVSQPQHF.

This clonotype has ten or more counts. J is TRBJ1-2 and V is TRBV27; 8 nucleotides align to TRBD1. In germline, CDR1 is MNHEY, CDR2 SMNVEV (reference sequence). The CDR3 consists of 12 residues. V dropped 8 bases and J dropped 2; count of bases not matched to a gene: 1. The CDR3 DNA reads TGTGCCAGCGCAGGGGGCAACTATGGCTACACCTTC. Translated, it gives CASAGGNYGYTF.

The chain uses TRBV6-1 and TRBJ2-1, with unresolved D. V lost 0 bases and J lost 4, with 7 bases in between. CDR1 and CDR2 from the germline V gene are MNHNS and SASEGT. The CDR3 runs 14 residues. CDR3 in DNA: TGTGCCAGCAGTGAAGCGGCTGTGTACAATGAGCAGTTCTTC. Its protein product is CASSEAAVYNEQFF.

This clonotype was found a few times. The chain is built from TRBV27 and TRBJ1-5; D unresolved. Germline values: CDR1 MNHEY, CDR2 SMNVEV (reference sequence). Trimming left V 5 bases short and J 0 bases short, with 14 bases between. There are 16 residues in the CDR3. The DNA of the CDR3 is TGTGCCAGCAGTCGTCGCAGCACCTATAGCAATCAGCCCCAGCATTTT. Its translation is CASSRRSTYSNQPQHF.

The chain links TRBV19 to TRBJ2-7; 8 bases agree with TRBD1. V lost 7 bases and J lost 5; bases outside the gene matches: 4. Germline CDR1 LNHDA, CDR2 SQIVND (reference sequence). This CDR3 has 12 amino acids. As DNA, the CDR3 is TGTGCCAGTAACAGGGGGACCCACGAGCAGTACTTC. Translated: CASNRGTHEQYF.

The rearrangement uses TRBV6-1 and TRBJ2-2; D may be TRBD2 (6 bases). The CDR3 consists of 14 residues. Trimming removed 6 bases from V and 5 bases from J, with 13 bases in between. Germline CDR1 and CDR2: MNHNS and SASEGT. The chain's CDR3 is CASRRGTPTGELFF. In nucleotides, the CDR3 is TGTGCCAGCAGACGCGGGACTCCGACCGGGGAGCTGTTTTTT.

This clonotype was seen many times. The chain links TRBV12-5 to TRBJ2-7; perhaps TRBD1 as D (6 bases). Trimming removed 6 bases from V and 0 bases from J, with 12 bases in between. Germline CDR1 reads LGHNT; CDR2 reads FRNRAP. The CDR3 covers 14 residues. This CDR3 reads CASGVARGSYEQYF. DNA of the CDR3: TGTGCTAGTGGGGTGGCCAGGGGCTCCTACGAGCAGTACTTC.

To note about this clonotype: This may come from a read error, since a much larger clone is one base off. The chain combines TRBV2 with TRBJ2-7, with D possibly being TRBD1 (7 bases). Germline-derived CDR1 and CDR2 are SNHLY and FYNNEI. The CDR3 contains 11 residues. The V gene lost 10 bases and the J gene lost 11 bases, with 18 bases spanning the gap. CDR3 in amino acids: CANSADREEYF. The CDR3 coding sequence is TGTGCCAACAGCGCTGACAGGGAGGAGTACTTC.

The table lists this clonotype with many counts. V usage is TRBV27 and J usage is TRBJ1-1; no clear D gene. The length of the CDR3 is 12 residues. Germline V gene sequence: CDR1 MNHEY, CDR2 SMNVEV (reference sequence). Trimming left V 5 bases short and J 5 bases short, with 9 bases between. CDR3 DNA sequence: TGTGCCAGCAGTAATGGGTATACTGAAGCTTTCTTT. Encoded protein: CASSNGYTEAFF.

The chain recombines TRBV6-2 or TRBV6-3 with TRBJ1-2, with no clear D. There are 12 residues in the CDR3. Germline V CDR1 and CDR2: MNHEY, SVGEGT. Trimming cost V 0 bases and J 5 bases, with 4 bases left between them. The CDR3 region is CASSYSAYGYTF. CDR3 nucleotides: TGTGCCAGCAGTTACTCGGCGTATGGCTACACCTTC.

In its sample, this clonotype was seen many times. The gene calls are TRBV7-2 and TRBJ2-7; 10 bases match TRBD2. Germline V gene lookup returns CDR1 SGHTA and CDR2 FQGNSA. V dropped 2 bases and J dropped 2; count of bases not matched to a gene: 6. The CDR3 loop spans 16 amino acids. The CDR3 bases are TGTGCCAGCAGCTTATCAAGCGGGAGGGTCCCCTACGAGCAGTACTTC. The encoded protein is CASSLSSGRVPYEQYF.

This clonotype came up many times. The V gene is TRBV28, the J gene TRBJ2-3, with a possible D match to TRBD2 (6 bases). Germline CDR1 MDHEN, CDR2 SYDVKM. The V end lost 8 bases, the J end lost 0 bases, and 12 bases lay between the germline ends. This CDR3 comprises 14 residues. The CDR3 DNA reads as TGTGCCAGCCTCACTGGAGGGAGCACAGATACGCAGTATTTT. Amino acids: CASLTGGSTDTQYF.

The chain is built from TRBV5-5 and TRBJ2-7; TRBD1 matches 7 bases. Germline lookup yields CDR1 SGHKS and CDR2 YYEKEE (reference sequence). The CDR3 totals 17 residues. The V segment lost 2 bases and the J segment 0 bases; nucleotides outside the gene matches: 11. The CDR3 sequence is CASSFFPVGTDSYEQYF. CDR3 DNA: TGTGCCAGCAGCTTTTTTCCTGTCGGGACAGACTCCTACGAGCAGTACTTC.

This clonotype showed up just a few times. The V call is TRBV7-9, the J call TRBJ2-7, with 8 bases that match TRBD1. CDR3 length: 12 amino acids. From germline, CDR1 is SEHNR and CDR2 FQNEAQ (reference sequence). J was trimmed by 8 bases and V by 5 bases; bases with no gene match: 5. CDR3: CASSGDRGQQYF. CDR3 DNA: TGTGCCAGCAGCGGAGACAGGGGCCAGCAGTACTTC.

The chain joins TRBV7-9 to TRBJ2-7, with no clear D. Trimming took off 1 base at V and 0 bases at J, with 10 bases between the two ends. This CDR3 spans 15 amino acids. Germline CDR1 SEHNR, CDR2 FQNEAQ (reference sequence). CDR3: CASSLVSVSSYEQYF. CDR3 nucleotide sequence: TGTGCCAGCAGCTTAGTATCGGTCAGCTCCTACGAGCAGTACTTC.

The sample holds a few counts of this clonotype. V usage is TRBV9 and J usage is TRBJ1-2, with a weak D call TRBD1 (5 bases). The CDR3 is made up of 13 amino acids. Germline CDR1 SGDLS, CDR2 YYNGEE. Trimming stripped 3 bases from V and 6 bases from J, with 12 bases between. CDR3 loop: CASSEGPEDGYTF. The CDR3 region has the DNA TGTGCCAGCAGCGAGGGACCTGAGGATGGCTACACCTTC.

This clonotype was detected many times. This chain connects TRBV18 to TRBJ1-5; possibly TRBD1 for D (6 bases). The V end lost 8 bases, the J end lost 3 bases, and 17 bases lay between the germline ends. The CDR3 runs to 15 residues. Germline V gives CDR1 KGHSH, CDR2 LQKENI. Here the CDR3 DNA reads TGTGCCAGCCACGGCCCGGGGGCCGACAATCAGCCCCAGCATTTT. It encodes CASHGPGADNQPQHF.

The CDR3 here is CSARSSRIQYF. CDR3 coding DNA: TGCAGTGCAAGGTCCAGTCGTATTCAGTACTTC. The chain joins TRBV20-1 to TRBJ2-4; no firm D call. V was trimmed by 6 bases and J by 10 bases, leaving 13 bases between them. This CDR3 has 11 residues. The V gene's germline CDR1 is DFQATT and CDR2 SNEGSKA (reference sequence).

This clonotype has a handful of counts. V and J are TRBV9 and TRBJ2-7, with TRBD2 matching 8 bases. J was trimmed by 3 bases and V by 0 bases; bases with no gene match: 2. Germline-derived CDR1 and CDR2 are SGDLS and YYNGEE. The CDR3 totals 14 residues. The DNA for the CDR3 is TGTGCCAGCAGCGTAGCGGGGGGGGGCTACGAGCAGTACTTC. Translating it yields CASSVAGGGYEQYF.

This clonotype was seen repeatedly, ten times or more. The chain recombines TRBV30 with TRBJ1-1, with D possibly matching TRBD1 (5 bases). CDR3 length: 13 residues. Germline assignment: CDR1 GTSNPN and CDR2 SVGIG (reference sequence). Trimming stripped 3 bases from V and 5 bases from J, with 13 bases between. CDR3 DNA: TGTGCCTGGAGCGCAGGGAAGAGGACTGAAGCTTTCTTT. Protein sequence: CAWSAGKRTEAFF.

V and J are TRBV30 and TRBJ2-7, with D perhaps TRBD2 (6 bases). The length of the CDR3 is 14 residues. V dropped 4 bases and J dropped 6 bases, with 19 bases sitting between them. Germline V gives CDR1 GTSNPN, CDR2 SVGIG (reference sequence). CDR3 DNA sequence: TGTGCCTGGACCCCTCCCTCGGGACTCTCCGAGCAGTACTTC. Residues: CAWTPPSGLSEQYF.

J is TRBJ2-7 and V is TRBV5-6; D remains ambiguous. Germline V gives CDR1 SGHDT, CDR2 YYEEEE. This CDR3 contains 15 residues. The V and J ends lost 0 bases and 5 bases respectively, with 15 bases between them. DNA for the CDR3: TGTGCCAGCAGCTTGGGGTTAGCATCCGTGGACGAGCAGTACTTC. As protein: CASSLGLASVDEQYF.

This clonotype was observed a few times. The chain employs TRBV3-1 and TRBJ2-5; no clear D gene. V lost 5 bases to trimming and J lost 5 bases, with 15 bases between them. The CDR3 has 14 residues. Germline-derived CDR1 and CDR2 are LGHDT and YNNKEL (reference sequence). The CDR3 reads CASSFMFGPETQYF. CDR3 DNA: TGTGCCAGCAGCTTCATGTTCGGGCCGGAGACCCAGTACTTC.

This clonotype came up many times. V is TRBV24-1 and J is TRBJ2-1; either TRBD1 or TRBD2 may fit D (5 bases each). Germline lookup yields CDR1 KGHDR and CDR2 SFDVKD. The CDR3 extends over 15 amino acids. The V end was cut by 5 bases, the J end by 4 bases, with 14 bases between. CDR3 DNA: TGTGCCACCAGTGCTATGGGACCGATTTACAATGAGCAGTTCTTC. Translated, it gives CATSAMGPIYNEQFF.

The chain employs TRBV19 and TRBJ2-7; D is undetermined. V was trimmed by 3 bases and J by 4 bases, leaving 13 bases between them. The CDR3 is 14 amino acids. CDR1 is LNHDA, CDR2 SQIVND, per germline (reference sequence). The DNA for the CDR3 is TGTGCCAGTAGTATCGCAGATTCCGGGTACGAGCAGTACTTC. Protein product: CASSIADSGYEQYF.

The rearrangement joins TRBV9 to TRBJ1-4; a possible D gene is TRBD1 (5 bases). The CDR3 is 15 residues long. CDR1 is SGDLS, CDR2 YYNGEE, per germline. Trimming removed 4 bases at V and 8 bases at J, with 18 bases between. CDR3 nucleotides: TGTGCCAGCAGCCCCGACGGGGCAGCGGGGGAAAAACTGTTTTTT. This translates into CASSPDGAAGEKLFF.

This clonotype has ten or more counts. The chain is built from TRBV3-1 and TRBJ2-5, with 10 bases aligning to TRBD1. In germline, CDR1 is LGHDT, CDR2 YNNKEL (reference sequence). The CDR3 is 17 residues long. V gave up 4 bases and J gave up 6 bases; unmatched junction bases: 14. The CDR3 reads CASSPGGRTGGVKTQYF. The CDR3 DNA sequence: TGTGCCAGCAGCCCAGGAGGGAGGACAGGGGGTGTGAAGACCCAGTACTTC.

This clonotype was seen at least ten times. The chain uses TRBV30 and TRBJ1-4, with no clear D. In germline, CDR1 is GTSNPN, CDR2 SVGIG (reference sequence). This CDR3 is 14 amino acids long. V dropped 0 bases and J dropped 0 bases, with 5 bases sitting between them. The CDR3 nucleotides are TGTGCCTGGAGTGTGGGAGCAACTAATGAAAAACTGTTTTTT. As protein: CAWSVGATNEKLFF.

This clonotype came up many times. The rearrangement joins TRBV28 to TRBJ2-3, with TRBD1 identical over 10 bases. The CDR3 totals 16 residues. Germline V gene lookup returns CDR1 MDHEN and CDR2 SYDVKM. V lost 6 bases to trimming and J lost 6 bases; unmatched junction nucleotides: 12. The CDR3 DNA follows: TGTGCCAGCAGCCCCTTTAGGACAGGGGGTGTCGATACGCAGTATTTT. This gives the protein CASSPFRTGGVDTQYF.

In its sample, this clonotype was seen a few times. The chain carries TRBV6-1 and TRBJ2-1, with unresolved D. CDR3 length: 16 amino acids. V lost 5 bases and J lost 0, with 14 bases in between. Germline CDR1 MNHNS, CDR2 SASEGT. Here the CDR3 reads CASSKPYLSSYNEQFF. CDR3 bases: TGTGCCAGCAGTAAACCCTACCTTAGCTCCTACAATGAGCAGTTCTTC.

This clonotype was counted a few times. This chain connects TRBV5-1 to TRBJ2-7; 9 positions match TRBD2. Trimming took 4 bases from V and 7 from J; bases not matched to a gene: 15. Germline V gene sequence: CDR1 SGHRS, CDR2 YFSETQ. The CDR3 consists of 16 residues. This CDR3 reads CASSLTPGLAPLEQYF. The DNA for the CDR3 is TGCGCCAGCAGCCTGACCCCGGGACTAGCCCCGCTAGAGCAGTACTTC.